These T cell receptor beta chains were read from a single sample in a study of T-cell reconstitution after alpha-beta-depleted transplantation in children. TCRdb passed the PCR reads through MiXCR, listing each CDR3 protein once. Here the sample spans some 240,000 distinct CDR3 sequences, roughly a tenth being singletons. The source was PBMCs from the stem cell graft donor, collected from the stem cell graft. Receptor source: a human donor who donated a stem cell graft to a child with SCID. Both conserved end residues are part of each CDR3. The D gene is left open where the match is weak. Expanded clones get a size class; other rows say once, few or many, or leave the size out.

j_call	clone_size	d_call	v_call	cdr3_aa	cdr3_nt
TRBJ1-1	many	-	TRBV6-1	CASSRPTQGGNEAFF	TGTGCCAGCAGCCGACCGACCCAGGGTGGAAATGAAGCTTTCTTT
TRBJ2-1	many	-	TRBV5-1	CASSFEASSYNEQFF	TGCGCCAGCAGCTTCGAGGCTTCGTCCTACAATGAGCAGTTCTTC
TRBJ1-1	many	-	TRBV12-3/TRBV12-4	CASSLDRAGEAFF	TGTGCCAGCAGTTTAGACAGGGCTGGCGAAGCTTTCTTT
TRBJ2-5	few	-	TRBV18	CASSRGRDQETQYF	TGTGCCAGCTCCCGCGGAAGGGACCAAGAGACCCAGTACTTC
TRBJ2-2	-	TRBD2	TRBV7-2	CASSQGLAGGQSGELFF	TGTGCCAGCAGCCAGGGACTAGCGGGGGGCCAATCCGGGGAGCTGTTTTTT
TRBJ1-5	many	TRBD1	TRBV20-1	CSARDRQGGNQPQHF	TGCAGTGCTAGAGATCGACAGGGGGGCAATCAGCCCCAGCATTTT
TRBJ1-1	few	-	TRBV5-1	CASSLYGPPMDTEAFF	TGCGCCAGCAGCCTTTACGGCCCCCCCATGGACACTGAAGCTTTCTTT
TRBJ2-2	many	-	TRBV6-1	CASSVKVEYTGELFF	TGTGCCAGCAGTGTAAAGGTGGAGTACACCGGGGAGCTGTTTTTT
TRBJ2-3	few	-	TRBV18	CASSPSPIRTDTQYF	TGTGCCAGCTCACCGAGTCCTATACGAACAGATACGCAGTATTTT
TRBJ1-1	many	-	TRBV5-1	CASSLGLRNTEAFF	TGCGCCAGCAGCTTAGGACTTCGCAACACTGAAGCTTTCTTT
TRBJ2-5	many	-	TRBV7-2	CASSLKAGRETQYF	TGTGCCAGCAGCTTAAAGGCAGGACGGGAGACCCAGTACTTC
TRBJ1-4	many	-	TRBV7-2	CASSLVVGEKLFF	TGTGCCAGCAGCCTGGTGGTAGGGGAAAAACTGTTTTTT
TRBJ2-1	many	-	TRBV6-2/TRBV6-3	CASSLANEQFF	TGTGCCAGCAGTTTGGCCAATGAGCAGTTCTTC
TRBJ2-1	many	-	TRBV20-1	CSASGSSYNEQFF	TGCAGTGCTAGCGGTAGCTCCTACAATGAGCAGTTCTTC
TRBJ1-1	many	-	TRBV6-6	CASSYLQGAFF	TGTGCCAGCAGTTACTTACAGGGAGCTTTCTTT
TRBJ1-5	-	-	TRBV12-3/TRBV12-4	CASHTEEYNQPQHF	TGTGCCAGCCATACAGAAGAGTACAATCAGCCCCAGCATTTT